The 2 T cell receptor beta chains presented below share a single source sample, sequenced in a study of T cell clonality in common variable immunodeficiency. Method: immunoSEQ multiplex PCR; TCRdb's copy keeps in-frame clones and lacks some. Found here are approximately 40,000 clones, no singletons; the ten largest cover more than 9%. What was sequenced was peripheral blood mononuclear cells. Receptor source: a person between 18 and 75 years old in good health.

This clone was counted ten times or more. The read halts 3 residues ahead of the CDR3 end, with the missing end drawn from the germline J gene. The rearrangement uses TRBV12-3 or TRBV12-4 and TRBJ1-1; no firm D call. Trimming cost V 6 bases and J 6 bases, with 8 bases left between them. The CDR3 totals 11 residues. CDR3 sequence: CASRRRAEAFF. CDR3 bases read: TGTGCCAGCAGACGACGGGCTGAA.

This clone has a count of ten or more. Coverage ceases 3 residues before the CDR3 finishes, and the germline J gene fills in the end. The J gene is TRBJ1-1, the V gene TRBV20-1; D not resolved. The germline V gene has CDR1 DFQATT and CDR2 SNEGSKA (reference sequence). CDR3 length: 14 amino acids. Trimming stripped 6 bases from V and 6 bases from J, with 20 bases between. The part of the CDR3 DNA that was read is TGCAGTGCGCAACCGGCTCGCGGGCTACCTGAA. Its protein product is CSAQPARGLPE. The entire CDR3 protein is CSAQPARGLPEAFF.